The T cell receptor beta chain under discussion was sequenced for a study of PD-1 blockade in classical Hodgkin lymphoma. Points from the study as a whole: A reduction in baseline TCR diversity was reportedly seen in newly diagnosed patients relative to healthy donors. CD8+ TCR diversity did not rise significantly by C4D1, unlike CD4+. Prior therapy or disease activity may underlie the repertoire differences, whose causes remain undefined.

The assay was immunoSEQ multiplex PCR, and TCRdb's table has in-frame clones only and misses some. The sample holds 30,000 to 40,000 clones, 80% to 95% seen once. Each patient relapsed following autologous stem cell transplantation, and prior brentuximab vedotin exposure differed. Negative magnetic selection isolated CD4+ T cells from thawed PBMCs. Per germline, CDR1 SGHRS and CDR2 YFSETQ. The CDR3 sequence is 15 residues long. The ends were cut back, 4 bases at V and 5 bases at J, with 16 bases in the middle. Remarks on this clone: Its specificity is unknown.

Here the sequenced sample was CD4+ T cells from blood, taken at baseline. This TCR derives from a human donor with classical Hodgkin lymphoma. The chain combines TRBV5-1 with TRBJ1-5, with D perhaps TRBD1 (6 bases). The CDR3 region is CASSPGVRTDQPQHF. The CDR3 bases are TGCGCCAGCAGCCCAGGGGTCCGAACGGATCAGCCCCAGCATTTT.